This is a list of T cell receptor beta chains from one sample in a study of T cell responses to AZD1222 COVID-19 vaccine. Only in-frame clones appear in the TCRdb table, and some are missing; sequencing was by immunoSEQ multiplex PCR. This sample has more than 95,000 clones; over 75% occur once, and the top ten carry around 3.9%. The input for sequencing was peripheral blood, taken on day 0 of MenACWY control vaccination. These receptors were taken from an adult in good health. CDR3s include the opening cysteine and the closing phenylalanine or tryptophan. D genes are given only for firm matches.

CDR3: CASSQDSGDQPQHF
J: TRBJ1-5
V: TRBV4-2
D: .

CDR3: CASSFGTGLSYEQFF
J: TRBJ2-1
V: TRBV27
D: TRBD1

CDR3: CASTDGGYEQYF
J: TRBJ2-7
V: TRBV27
D: .

CDR3: CASISYRAWVAEAFF
J: TRBJ1-1
V: TRBV6-5
D: .

CDR3: CASSQDGIAGADTQYF
J: TRBJ2-3
V: TRBV4-2
D: TRBD2

CDR3: CSGGTGVPPGYTF
J: TRBJ1-2
V: TRBV29-1
D: TRBD1

CDR3: CASSLAGRDMNQPQHF
J: TRBJ1-5
V: TRBV11-2
D: .

CDR3: CASSQENGGPYEQYF
J: TRBJ2-7
V: TRBV4-1
D: .

CDR3: CASSGVRTGGSYTF
J: TRBJ1-2
V: TRBV11-2
D: TRBD1

CDR3: CASTPGLGSPLHF
J: TRBJ1-6
V: TRBV3-1/TRBV3-2
D: .

CDR3: CASSPGALEAFF
J: TRBJ1-1
V: TRBV3-1/TRBV3-2
D: .

CDR3: CASSPGYTDTQYF
J: TRBJ2-3
V: TRBV18
D: .

CDR3: CARSLGDGGSGETQYF
J: TRBJ2-5
V: TRBV5-3
D: .

CDR3: CASSAFDEQFF
J: TRBJ2-1
V: TRBV12-3/TRBV12-4
D: .

CDR3: CAWRAGTGLTGELFF
J: TRBJ2-2
V: TRBV30
D: TRBD1

CDR3: CASSGQPNYGYTF
J: TRBJ1-2
V: TRBV19
D: .

CDR3: CASGGTVDTEAFF
J: TRBJ1-1
V: TRBV18
D: .

CDR3: CASSQSLFGNLNEAFF
J: TRBJ1-1
V: TRBV4-1
D: .